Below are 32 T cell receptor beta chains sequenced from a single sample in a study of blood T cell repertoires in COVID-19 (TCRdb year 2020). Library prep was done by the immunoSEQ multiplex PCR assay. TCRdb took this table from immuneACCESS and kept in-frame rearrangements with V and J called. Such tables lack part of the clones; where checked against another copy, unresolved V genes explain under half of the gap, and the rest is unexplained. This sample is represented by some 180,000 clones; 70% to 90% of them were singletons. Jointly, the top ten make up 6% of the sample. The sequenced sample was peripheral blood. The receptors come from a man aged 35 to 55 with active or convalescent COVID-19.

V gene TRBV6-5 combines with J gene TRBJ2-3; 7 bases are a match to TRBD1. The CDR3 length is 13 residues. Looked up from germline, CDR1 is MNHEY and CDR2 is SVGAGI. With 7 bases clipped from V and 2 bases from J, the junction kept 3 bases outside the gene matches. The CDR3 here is CASTRGTTDTQYF. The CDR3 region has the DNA TGTGCCAGCACCAGGGGGACCACAGATACGCAGTATTTT.

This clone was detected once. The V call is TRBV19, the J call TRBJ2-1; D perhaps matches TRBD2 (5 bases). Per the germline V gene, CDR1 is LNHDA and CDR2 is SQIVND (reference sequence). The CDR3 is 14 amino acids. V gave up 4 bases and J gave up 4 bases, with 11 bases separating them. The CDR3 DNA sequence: TGTGCCAGTAGTACCCCCGGACTTTACAATGAGCAGTTCTTC. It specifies CASSTPGLYNEQFF.

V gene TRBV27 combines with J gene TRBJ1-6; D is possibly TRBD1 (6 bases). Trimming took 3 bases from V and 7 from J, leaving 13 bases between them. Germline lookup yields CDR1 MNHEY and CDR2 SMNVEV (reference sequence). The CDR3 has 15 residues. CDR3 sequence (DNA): TGTGCCAGCAGTTTTAACAGGGCAGACAATTCACCCCTCCACTTT. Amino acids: CASSFNRADNSPLHF.

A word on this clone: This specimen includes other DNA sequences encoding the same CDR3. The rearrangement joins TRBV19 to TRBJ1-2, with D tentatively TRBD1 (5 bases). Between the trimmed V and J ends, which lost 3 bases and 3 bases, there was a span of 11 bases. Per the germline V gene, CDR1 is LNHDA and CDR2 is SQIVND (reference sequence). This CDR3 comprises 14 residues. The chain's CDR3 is CASSISGRDYGYTF. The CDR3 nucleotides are TGTGCCAGTAGTATCTCAGGGCGCGACTATGGCTACACCTTC. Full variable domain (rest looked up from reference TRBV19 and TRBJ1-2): DGGITQSPKYLFRKEGQNVTLSCEQNLNHDAMYWYRQDPGQGLRLIYYSQIVNDFQKGDIAEGYSVSREKKESFPLTVTSAQKNPTAFYLCASSISGRDYGYTFGSGTRLTVV.

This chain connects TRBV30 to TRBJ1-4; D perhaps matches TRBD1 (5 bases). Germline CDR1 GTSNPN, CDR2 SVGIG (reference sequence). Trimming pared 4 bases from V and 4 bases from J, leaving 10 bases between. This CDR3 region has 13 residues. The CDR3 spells CAWNSQGNEKLFF. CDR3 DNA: TGTGCCTGGAATAGTCAGGGTAATGAAAAACTGTTTTTT.

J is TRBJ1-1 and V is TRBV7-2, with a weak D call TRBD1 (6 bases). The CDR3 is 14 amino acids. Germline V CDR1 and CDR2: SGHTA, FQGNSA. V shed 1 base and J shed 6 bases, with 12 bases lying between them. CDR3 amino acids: CASSLVRGASEAFF. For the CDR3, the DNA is TGTGCCAGCAGCTTAGTACGGGGGGCATCTGAAGCTTTCTTT.

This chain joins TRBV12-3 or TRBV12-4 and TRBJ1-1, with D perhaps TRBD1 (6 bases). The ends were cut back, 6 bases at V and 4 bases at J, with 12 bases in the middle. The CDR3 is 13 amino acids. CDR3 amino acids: CASRDRSITEAFF. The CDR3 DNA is TGTGCCAGCAGAGACAGGTCCATCACTGAAGCTTTCTTT.

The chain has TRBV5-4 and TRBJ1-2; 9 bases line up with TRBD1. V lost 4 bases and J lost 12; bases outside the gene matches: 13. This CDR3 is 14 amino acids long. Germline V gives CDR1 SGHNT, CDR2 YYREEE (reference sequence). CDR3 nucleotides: TGTGCCAGCAGCGAAGGGACAGGGATACGACTCCACACCTTC. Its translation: CASSEGTGIRLHTF.

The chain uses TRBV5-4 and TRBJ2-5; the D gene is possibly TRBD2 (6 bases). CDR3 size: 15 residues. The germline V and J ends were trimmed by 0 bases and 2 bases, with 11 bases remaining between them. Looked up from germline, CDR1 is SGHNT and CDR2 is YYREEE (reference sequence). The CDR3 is CASSLGGAKQETQYF. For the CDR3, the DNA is TGTGCCAGCAGCTTGGGCGGGGCGAAACAAGAGACCCAGTACTTC.

The CDR3 loop reads CASSVIAGTSGTDTQYF. The CDR3 DNA reads as TGTGCCAGCAGCGTTATAGCCGGGACTAGCGGGACAGATACGCAGTATTTT. This chain joins TRBV5-5 and TRBJ2-3, with 12 nucleotides matching TRBD2. V gave up 4 bases and J gave up 3 bases; unmatched junction bases: 9. Germline CDR1 and CDR2: SGHKS and YYEKEE (reference sequence). CDR3 length equals 17 residues.

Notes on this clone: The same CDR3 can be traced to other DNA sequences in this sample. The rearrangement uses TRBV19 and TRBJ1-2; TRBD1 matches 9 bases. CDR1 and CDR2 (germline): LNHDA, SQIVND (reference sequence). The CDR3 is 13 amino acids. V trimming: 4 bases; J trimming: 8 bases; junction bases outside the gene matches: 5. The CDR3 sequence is CASSRDRGDGYTF. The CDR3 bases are TGTGCCAGTAGTAGAGACAGGGGGGACGGCTACACCTTC. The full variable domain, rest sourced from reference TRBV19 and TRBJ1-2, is DGGITQSPKYLFRKEGQNVTLSCEQNLNHDAMYWYRQDPGQGLRLIYYSQIVNDFQKGDIAEGYSVSREKKESFPLTVTSAQKNPTAFYLCASSRDRGDGYTFGSGTRLTVV.

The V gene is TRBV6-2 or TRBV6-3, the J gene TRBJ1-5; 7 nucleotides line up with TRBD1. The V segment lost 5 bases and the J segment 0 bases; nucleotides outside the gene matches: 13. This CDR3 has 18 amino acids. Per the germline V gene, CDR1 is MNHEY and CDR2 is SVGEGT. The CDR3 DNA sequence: TGTGCCAGCAGTCAGAACAGGGGCGGCATGGATAGCAATCAGCCCCAGCATTTT. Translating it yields CASSQNRGGMDSNQPQHF.

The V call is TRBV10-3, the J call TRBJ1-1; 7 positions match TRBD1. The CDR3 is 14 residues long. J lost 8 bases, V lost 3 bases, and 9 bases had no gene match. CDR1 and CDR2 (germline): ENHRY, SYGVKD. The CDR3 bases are TGTGCCATCAGTGAAGAAAGGACAGGTAACGAAGCTTTCTTT. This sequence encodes CAISEERTGNEAFF.

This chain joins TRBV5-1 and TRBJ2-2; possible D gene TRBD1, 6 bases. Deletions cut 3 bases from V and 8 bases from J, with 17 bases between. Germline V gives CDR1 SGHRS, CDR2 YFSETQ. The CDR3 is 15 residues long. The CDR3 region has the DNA TGCGCCAGCAGCTCCGGACTTCCCAGGGGAGGGGAGCTGTTTTTT. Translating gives CASSSGLPRGGELFF.

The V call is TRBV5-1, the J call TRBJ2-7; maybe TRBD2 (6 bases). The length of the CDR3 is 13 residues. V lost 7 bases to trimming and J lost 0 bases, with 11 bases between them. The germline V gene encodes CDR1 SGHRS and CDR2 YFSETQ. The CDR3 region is CASGAGGSYEQYF. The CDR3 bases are TGCGCCAGCGGGGCCGGGGGCTCCTACGAGCAGTACTTC.

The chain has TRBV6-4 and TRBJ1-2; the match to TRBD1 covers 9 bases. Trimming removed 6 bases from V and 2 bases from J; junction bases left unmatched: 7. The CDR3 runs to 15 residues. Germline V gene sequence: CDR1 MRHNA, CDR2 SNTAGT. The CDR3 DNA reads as TGTGCCAGCAGCGAAACAGGGGGCCCCAACTATGGCTACACCTTC. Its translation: CASSETGGPNYGYTF.

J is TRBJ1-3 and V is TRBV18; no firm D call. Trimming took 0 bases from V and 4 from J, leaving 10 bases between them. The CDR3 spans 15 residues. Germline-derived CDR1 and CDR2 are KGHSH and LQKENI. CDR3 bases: TGTGCCAGCTCACCACCGGAGCCCGGAGGAAACACCATATATTTT. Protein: CASSPPEPGGNTIYF.

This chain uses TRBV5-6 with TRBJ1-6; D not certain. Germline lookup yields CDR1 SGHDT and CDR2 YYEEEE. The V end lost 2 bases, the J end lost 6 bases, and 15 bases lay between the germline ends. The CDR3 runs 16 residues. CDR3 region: CASSFRGSWSNSPLHF. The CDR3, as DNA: TGTGCCAGCAGCTTCCGGGGAAGCTGGAGTAATTCACCCCTCCACTTT. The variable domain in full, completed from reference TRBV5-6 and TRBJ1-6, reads DAGVTQSPTHLIKTRGQQVTLRCSPKSGHDTVSWYQQALGQGPQFIFQYYEEEERQRGNFPDRFSGHQFPNYSSELNVNALLLGDSALYLCASSFRGSWSNSPLHFGNGTRLTVT.

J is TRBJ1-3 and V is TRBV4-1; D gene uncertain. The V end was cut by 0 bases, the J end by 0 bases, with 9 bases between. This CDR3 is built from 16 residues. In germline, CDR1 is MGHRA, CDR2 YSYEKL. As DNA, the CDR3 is TGCGCCAGCAGCCAAGATCGCGCCATCTCTGGAAACACCATATATTTT. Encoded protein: CASSQDRAISGNTIYF.

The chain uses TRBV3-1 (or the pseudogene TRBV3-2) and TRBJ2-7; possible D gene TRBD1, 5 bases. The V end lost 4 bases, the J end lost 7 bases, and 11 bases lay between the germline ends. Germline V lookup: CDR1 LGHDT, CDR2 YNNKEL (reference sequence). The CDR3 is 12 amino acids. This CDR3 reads CASSRQGWEQYF. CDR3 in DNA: TGTGCCAGCAGCCGTCAGGGTTGGGAGCAGTACTTC.

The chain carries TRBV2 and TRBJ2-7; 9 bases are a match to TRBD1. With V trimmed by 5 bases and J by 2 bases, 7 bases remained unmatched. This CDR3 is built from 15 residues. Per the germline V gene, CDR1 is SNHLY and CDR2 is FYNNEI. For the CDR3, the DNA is TGTGCCAGCAGTACAGGCCGACAGGGGGCCTACGAGCAGTACTTC. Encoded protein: CASSTGRQGAYEQYF.

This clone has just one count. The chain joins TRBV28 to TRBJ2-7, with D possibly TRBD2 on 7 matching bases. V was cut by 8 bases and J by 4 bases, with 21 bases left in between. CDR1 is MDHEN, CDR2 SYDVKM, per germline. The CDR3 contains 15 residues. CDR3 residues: CASEGGIGTIYEQYF. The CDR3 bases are TGTGCCAGCGAGGGGGGGATCGGGACGATTTACGAGCAGTACTTC.

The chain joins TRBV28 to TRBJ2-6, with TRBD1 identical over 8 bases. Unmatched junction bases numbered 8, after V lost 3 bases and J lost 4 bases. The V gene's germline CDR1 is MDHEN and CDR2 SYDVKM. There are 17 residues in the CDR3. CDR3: CASSLGRGLLGANVLTF. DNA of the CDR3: TGTGCCAGCAGTTTGGGCAGGGGGCTTTTAGGGGCCAACGTCCTGACTTTC.

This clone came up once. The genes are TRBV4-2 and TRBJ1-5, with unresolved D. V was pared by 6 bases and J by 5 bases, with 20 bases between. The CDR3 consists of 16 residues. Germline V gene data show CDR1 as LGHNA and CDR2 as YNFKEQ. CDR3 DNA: TGTGCCAGCAGTCCCGAACACGGAGAAGCCTATCAGCCCCAGCATTTT. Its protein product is CASSPEHGEAYQPQHF.

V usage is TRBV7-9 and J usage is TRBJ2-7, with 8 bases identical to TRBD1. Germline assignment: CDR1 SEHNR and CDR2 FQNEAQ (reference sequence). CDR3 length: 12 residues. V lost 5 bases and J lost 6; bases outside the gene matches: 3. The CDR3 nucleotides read TGTGCCAGCAGCCTCGGGACAGGCGAGCAGTACTTC. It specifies CASSLGTGEQYF.

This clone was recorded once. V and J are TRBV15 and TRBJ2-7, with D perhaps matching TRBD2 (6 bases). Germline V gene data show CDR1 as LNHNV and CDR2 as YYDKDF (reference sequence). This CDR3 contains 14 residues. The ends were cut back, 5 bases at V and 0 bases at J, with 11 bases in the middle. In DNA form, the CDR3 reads TGTGCCACCAGCCCCTCGGGGGACTCCTACGAGCAGTACTTC. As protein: CATSPSGDSYEQYF.

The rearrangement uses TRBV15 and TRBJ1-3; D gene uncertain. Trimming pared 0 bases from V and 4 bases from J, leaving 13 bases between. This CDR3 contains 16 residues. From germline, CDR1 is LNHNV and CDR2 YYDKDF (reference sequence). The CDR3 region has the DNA TGTGCCACCAGCAGAGAACAAGGCGCCAGGGGAAACACCATATATTTT. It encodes CATSREQGARGNTIYF. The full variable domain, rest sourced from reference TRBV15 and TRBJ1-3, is DAMVIQNPRYQVTQFGKPVTLSCSQTLNHNVMYWYQQKSSQAPKLLFHYYDKDFNNEADTPDNFQSRRPNTSFCFLDIRSPGLGDTAMYLCATSREQGARGNTIYFGEGSWLTVV.

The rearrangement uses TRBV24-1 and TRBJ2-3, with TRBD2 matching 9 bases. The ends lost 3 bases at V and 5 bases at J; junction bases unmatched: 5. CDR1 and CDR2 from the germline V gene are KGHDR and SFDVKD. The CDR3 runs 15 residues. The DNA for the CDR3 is TGTGCCACCAGTGATCCTAGCGGGACGGGAGATACGCAGTATTTT. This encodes CATSDPSGTGDTQYF.

The CDR3 sequence: CASSRGSGRYGYTF. CDR3 DNA sequence: TGTGCCAGCAGCCGTGGGTCAGGGCGGTATGGCTACACCTTC. This chain joins TRBV3-1 (or the pseudogene TRBV3-2) and TRBJ1-2; D is possibly TRBD1 (5 bases). The V end was cut by 4 bases, the J end by 5 bases, with 14 bases between. CDR3 size: 14 residues. The germline gives CDR1 LGHDT, CDR2 YNNKEL (reference sequence).

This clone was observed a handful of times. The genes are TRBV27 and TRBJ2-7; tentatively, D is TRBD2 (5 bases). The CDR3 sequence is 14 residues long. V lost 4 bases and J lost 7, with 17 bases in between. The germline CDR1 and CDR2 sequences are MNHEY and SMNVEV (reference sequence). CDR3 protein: CASSSVVRSGEQYF. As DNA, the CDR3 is TGTGCCAGCAGTTCTGTTGTAAGGTCGGGGGAGCAGTACTTC.

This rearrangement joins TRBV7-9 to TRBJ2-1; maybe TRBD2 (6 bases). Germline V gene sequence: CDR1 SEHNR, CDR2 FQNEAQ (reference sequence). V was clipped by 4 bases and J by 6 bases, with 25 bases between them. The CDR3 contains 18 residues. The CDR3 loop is CASSYTPGTSSRVNEQFF. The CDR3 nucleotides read TGTGCCAGCAGCTATACTCCCGGGACTTCCTCACGGGTCAATGAGCAGTTCTTC.

The CDR3 protein is CASSLGGREHYEQYF. The CDR3 DNA reads TGTGCCAGCAGCTTAGGGGGGAGGGAGCACTACGAGCAGTACTTC. The chain recombines TRBV11-2 with TRBJ2-7, with TRBD2 matching 7 bases. The CDR3 has 15 residues. The ends lost 1 base at V and 3 bases at J; junction bases unmatched: 6. Per germline, CDR1 SGHAT and CDR2 FQNNGV. Full variable domain (rest looked up from reference TRBV11-2 and TRBJ2-7): EAGVAQSPRYKIIEKRQSVAFWCNPISGHATLYWYQQILGQGPKLLIQFQNNGVVDDSQLPKDRFSAERLKGVDSTLKIQPAKLEDSAVYLCASSLGGREHYEQYFGPGTRLTVT.